This TCR beta chain is drawn from a study of T cells in localized non-small cell lung cancer. Profiled with immunoSEQ multiplex PCR; TCRdb holds only in-frame clones, not every one. The table lists approximately 20,000 clones, under 90% of them singletons, with roughly 15% in the top ten. The germline V and J ends were trimmed by 8 bases and 4 bases, with 18 bases remaining between them. The germline CDR1 and CDR2 sequences are SNHLY and FYNNEI. This CDR3 has 15 amino acids. This specimen was PBMCs, taken before any cancer treatment. The chain is built from TRBV2 and TRBJ1-5; no definite D call. This TCR was recovered from a woman aged 35 to 75 with stage II squamous cell lung carcinoma. The CDR3 is CASGPQRALNQPQHF. The CDR3 DNA sequence: TGTGCCAGCGGCCCTCAACGGGCCTTGAATCAGCCCCAGCATTTT.